The clone carrying this T cell receptor (beta chain) appeared many times. The data are from a study of naive and memory T cell subsets. V lost 3 bases and J lost 1; bases outside the gene matches: 1. Germline-derived CDR1 and CDR2 are SGHRS and YFSETQ. CDR3 length equals 14 residues. Amplification of ligated cDNA took four PCR rounds with SP2 and nested alpha and beta constant primers. TCRdb re-called the 5' RACE reads with MiXCR, one entry per CDR3 protein. The repertoire includes about 56,000 distinct CDR3 sequences, about 7.1% of them detected once, and roughly 8.9% sits in the top ten. The library had UMIs added by 3' ligation of an oligonucleotide to TCR cDNA.

The chain is built from TRBV5-1 and TRBJ2-3, with TRBD2 matching over 8 bases. The sequence came from a female donor in good health. CDR3 residues: CASSWREGTDTQYF. CDR3 DNA: TGCGCCAGCAGCTGGCGGGAGGGCACAGATACGCAGTATTTT.